These 3 T cell receptor beta chains originate from one sample sequenced in a study of early T cells in non-severe SARS-CoV-2 infection. Each CDR3 protein gets one entry after TCRdb re-called the 5' RACE reads with MiXCR. The sample gives 60,000 to 75,000 distinct CDR3 sequences, 12% of which show up once; less than 7% is in the top ten. Sequenced: whole blood. The receptors stem from an adult who was a healthcare worker with PCR-confirmed SARS-CoV-2 infection or an uninfected control (not recorded which).

This clonotype has just a few counts. A read error may produce the germline difference seen at one junction end. This chain connects TRBV2 to TRBJ2-7, with 8 bases that match TRBD1. This CDR3 comprises 12 residues. Per the germline V gene, CDR1 is SNHLY and CDR2 is FYNNEI. The CDR3 sequence is CASCDRGGEQYF. CDR3 in DNA: TGTGCCAGCTGTGACAGGGGAGGCGAGCAGTACTTC.

V and J are TRBV20-1 and TRBJ1-1; D is ambiguous. Trimming cost V 3 bases and J 2 bases, with 7 bases left between them. The CDR3 runs 12 residues. Germline CDR1 is DFQATT and CDR2 is SNEGSKA (reference sequence). The CDR3 spells CSASSGNTEAFF. The DNA for the CDR3 is TGCAGTGCTAGTTCCGGAAACACTGAAGCTTTCTTT.

This clonotype was counted many times. The V gene is TRBV29-1, the J gene TRBJ1-2, with D perhaps TRBD1 (5 bases). Germline V gives CDR1 SQVTM, CDR2 ANQGSEA. The CDR3 contains 12 residues. V was cut by 4 bases and J by 4 bases, with 10 bases left in between. The CDR3 reads CSVVSGTYGYTF. DNA for the CDR3: TGCAGCGTTGTCTCGGGGACCTATGGCTACACCTTC.